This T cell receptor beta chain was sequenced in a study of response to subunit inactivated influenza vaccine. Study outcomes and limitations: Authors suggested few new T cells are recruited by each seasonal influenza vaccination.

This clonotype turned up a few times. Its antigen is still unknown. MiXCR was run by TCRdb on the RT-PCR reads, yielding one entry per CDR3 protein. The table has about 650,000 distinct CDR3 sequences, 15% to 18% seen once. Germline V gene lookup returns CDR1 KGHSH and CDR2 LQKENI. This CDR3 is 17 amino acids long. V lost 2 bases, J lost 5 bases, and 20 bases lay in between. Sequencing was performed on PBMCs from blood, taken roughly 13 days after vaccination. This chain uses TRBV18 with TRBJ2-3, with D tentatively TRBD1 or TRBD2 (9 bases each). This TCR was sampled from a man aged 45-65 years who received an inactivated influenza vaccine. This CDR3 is CASSPVLAGQGLDTQYF. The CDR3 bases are TGTGCCAGCTCACCAGTTCTAGCGGGACAGGGATTAGATACGCAGTATTTT.